Here is one T cell receptor beta chain with its context. The antigen remains undetermined. The source of the sample is a study of chemoradiotherapy in HPV16-positive cancers. On the study more broadly: A couple of HPV16-positive patients' cells yielded candidate HPV-specific clones and common motifs. Study-level results: In HPV16-positive patients, HPV-responsive T-cell expansion tracked better recurrence-free survival. HPV-specific T cells were functionally defined from only a couple of HPV16-positive patients. Candidate HPV-specific clones and E7-related TCR motifs grew in tumor during treatment.

Sequenced by immunoSEQ multiplex PCR; TCRdb stores in-frame clones only, minus some. The sample shows about 10,000 clones, about three quarters of them seen only once. This CDR3 region has 16 residues. Germline V CDR1 and CDR2: SGHKS, YYEKEE (reference sequence). Between the trimmed V and J ends, which lost 0 bases and 2 bases, there was a span of 9 bases. The receptor's source is a human donor with HPV-associated anogenital cancer. This rearrangement joins TRBV5-5 to TRBJ2-6; possible D gene TRBD1, 6 bases. The source was tumor tissue, collected from a patient who underwent chemoradiotherapy. The CDR3 spells CASSLAAGAGANVLTF. CDR3 DNA: TGTGCCAGCAGCTTGGCGGCAGGGGCTGGGGCCAACGTCCTGACTTTC.